Listed here is a single T cell receptor (beta chain). Its antigen is still unknown. Base qualities are not provided; no much larger clone lies one nucleotide away. Participants in the prospective study were aged roughly 18 to 95 years, lived in 20 to 30 United States geographic areas, and enrolled through a virtual design. In the prospective study, participants were assigned to cohorts based on the clinical history participants reported in a screening survey and a study questionnaire. Each participant in the prospective study had whole blood, serum and a nasopharyngeal or oropharyngeal swab collected by mobile phlebotomists. Over a 2-month period, participants in the prospective study had the option of providing additional blood draws and questionnaires. Blood samples from the prospective study were shipped frozen or at room temperature prior to DNA extraction. The immunoSEQ Assay, a bias-controlled multiplex PCR, was used to amplify TCRbeta CDR3 regions from genomic DNA. The authors' pipeline ran thus. The number of nucleated cells in each sample was estimated by amplification of reference gene primers within the assay. Sequence reads were collapsed and filtered to measure the absolute abundance of every unique TCRbeta CDR3 rearrangement. For each sample, productive Simpson clonality was calculated by taking the square root of Simpson's diversity index across productive rearrangements. Not all clones reach the TCRdb copy of this immuneACCESS table, which keeps in-frame sequences only. Checked studies attribute under half of the gap to unresolved V genes and leave the rest unexplained. The DNA was the basis for D and trimming; V, J and clone size are from that table. For this sample the table gives under 250,000 clones, of which 85% to 90% were detected only once. Around 3.2% of the sample lies in the top ten.

These data come from a study of blood T cell repertoires in COVID-19 (dated by TCRdb to 2019 to 2021). The study in broad terms: Samples covering the acute and convalescent phases of COVID-19 were provided by collaborators in the United States, Italy and Spain. The prospective study material was composed of cDNA or gDNA derived from T cells, B-cell-depleted T cells, or PBMCs. Deeply sampled blood TCRbeta repertoires from subjects exposed to, actively infected with, or recovered from COVID-19 were included in the dataset. The repertoires were released in a freely available public database meant as a resource for research on the immune response to SARS-CoV-2. The samples were drawn from two sources: the first 160 participants of the ongoing ImmuneRACE study, and fewer than 1,500 subjects contributed by 6 global collaborators. A de-identified subject ID, COVID-19 status, age in years and sex were almost always included in the sample metadata. Where available, HLA class I and class II types were taken from metadata supplied by the sample provider and were not determined by assay-based typing. Broad study findings and their caveats: The quantity of clinical and demographic metadata differed by source and by participant and was supplied without curation.

From a lookup of the germline V gene, CDR1 and CDR2 are KGHDR and SFDVKD. Including the terminal cysteine and phenylalanine, the CDR3 comprises 14 residues. Solely the CDR3 DNA is kept, with 42 bases framed from the first base. V sheds 9 bases and J sheds 1 base, leaving 12 bases between their ends. The TCR sequence derives from a woman younger than 35 in a cohort exposed to, infected with or recovered from COVID-19 (not recorded which). Recombination joined TRBV24-1 with TRBJ1-5; the D segment cannot be called with confidence. Sequencing used PBMCs or T cells enriched from blood (not recorded which). The encoded CDR3 is CATGETRSNQPQHF. The base sequence is TGTGCCACCGGCGAGACAAGGAGCAATCAGCCCCAGCATTTT.